The next 22 T cell receptor beta chains were all read from a single sample in a study of Ad26.COV2.S vaccination and SARS-CoV-2 variants. The treatment here: some 19 received Ad26.COV2.S at low or high dose, single or two shots; about five received placebo; per-sample allocation not given. Material that was analyzed had been drawn on day 63 after the first vaccine or placebo injection. Using immunoSEQ multiplex PCR, the repertoire was profiled, and TCRdb retains in-frame clones only, with some absent. The sample records roughly 300,000 clones, more than 85% being singletons. The sequencing here drew on peripheral blood, taken in a trial of Ad26.COV2.S vaccine versus placebo. The receptors originated from a person between 18 and 65 years old who received the Ad26.COV2.S COVID-19 vaccine or a placebo.

The chain combines TRBV28 with TRBJ1-5; D ambiguous. Germline V gives CDR1 MDHEN, CDR2 SYDVKM. V was shortened by 7 bases and J by 7 bases, with 14 bases between the two germline ends. CDR3 length equals 13 residues. CDR3 coding DNA: TGTGCCAGCATCCGAAGGGTGGGGCAGCCCCAGCATTTT. It translates to CASIRRVGQPQHF.

V and J are TRBV18 and TRBJ1-1; 7 nucleotides align to TRBD1. The CDR3 consists of 15 residues. CDR1 is KGHSH and CDR2 is LQKENI in the germline V gene. The ends lost 3 bases at V and 11 bases at J; junction bases unmatched: 15. CDR3 nucleotides: TGTGCCAGCTCACCTGGACAGGCGGGAGGAGTGGGTGCTTTCTTT. It is translated as CASSPGQAGGVGAFF.

V is TRBV20-1 and J is TRBJ2-7, with D perhaps being TRBD1 or TRBD2 (7 bases each). Germline CDR1 reads DFQATT; CDR2 reads SNEGSKA (reference sequence). CDR3 length: 14 amino acids. Trimming removed 3 bases from V and 2 bases from J, with 14 bases in between. CDR3 nucleotides: TGCAGTGCTAGTCTGACAGGGACTACCTACGAGCAGTACTTC. Its protein product is CSASLTGTTYEQYF.

V gene TRBV4-1 combines with J gene TRBJ1-6; D is possibly TRBD1 (5 bases). V lost 1 base and J 15 bases, leaving 10 bases between the germline ends. Germline V gene data show CDR1 as MGHRA and CDR2 as YSYEKL. This CDR3 spans 12 amino acids. The chain's CDR3 is CASSQGGTLLHF. The CDR3 DNA sequence: TGCGCCAGCAGCCAAGGGGGGACTCTCCTCCACTTT.

This clone was counted once. The sample holds other DNA sequences that translate to the same CDR3. V and J are TRBV6-5 and TRBJ2-7, with TRBD1 matching 10 bases. The V and J ends lost 0 bases and 1 base, in that order; junction bases with no gene match: 0. The CDR3 sequence is 15 residues long. CDR1 MNHEY and CDR2 SVGAGI come from the germline V gene. CDR3 amino acids: CASSYSGQGSYEQYF. The CDR3 nucleotides are TGTGCCAGCAGTTACTCGGGACAGGGGTCCTACGAGCAGTACTTC.

V and J are TRBV5-1 and TRBJ1-6; D is perhaps TRBD1 (6 bases). The CDR3 runs 14 residues. The germline V and J ends were trimmed by 4 bases and 8 bases, with 13 bases remaining between them. CDR1 is SGHRS and CDR2 is YFSETQ in the germline V gene. CDR3 bases: TGCGCCAGCAGCCCCATAGGGGGGGATTCACCCCTCCACTTT. Protein product: CASSPIGGDSPLHF.

The rearrangement links TRBV5-1 to TRBJ2-7; TRBD1 agrees at 10 bases. Trimming at V came to 4 bases and at J to 2 bases, leaving 3 bases not matched to a gene. CDR3 length equals 14 residues. Germline V gene data show CDR1 as SGHRS and CDR2 as YFSETQ. The CDR3 DNA sequence: TGCGCCAGCAGCCATGGACAGGGGGCCTACGAGCAGTACTTC. Encoded protein: CASSHGQGAYEQYF.

J is TRBJ1-4 and V is TRBV6-5; D may be TRBD1 (5 bases). This CDR3 spans 12 amino acids. V lost 7 bases to trimming and J lost 8 bases, with 11 bases between them. Looked up from germline, CDR1 is MNHEY and CDR2 is SVGAGI. The CDR3 nucleotides are TGTGCCAGCACCGGACATTGGGAAAAACTGTTTTTT. As protein: CASTGHWEKLFF.

The chain has TRBV10-3 and TRBJ2-7; D is unresolved. The length of the CDR3 is 13 residues. Trimming removed 4 bases from V and 6 bases from J, with 13 bases in between. The germline V gene encodes CDR1 ENHRY and CDR2 SYGVKD. CDR3 sequence: CAISGSETAEQYF. In DNA, the CDR3 is TGTGCCATCAGTGGTTCGGAGACCGCCGAGCAGTACTTC.

The rearrangement links TRBV6-5 to TRBJ1-5; D gene ambiguous. CDR1 and CDR2 from the germline V gene are MNHEY and SVGAGI. V gave up 9 bases and J gave up 4 bases, with 10 bases separating them. The CDR3 covers 12 residues. This CDR3 reads CASRPPNQPQHF. The DNA for the CDR3 is TGTGCCAGTCGGCCCCCAAATCAGCCCCAGCATTTT.

The gene calls are TRBV29-1 and TRBJ1-2; D unclear. In germline, CDR1 is SQVTM, CDR2 ANQGSEA. There are 13 residues in the CDR3. V was cut by 6 bases and J by 4 bases, with 15 bases left in between. The CDR3 protein is CSVPDEGSYGYTF. DNA for the CDR3: TGCAGCGTCCCCGACGAGGGCAGCTATGGCTACACCTTC.

The rearrangement uses TRBV28 and TRBJ2-2, with 8 bases that match TRBD1. Germline CDR1 is MDHEN and CDR2 is SYDVKM. The CDR3 length is 17 residues. V lost 3 bases, J lost 3 bases, and 9 bases stayed unmatched. The CDR3 is CASSFLEDRAYTGELFF. Here the CDR3 DNA reads TGTGCCAGCAGTTTTCTGGAGGACAGGGCATACACCGGGGAGCTGTTTTTT.

The chain couples TRBV19 to TRBJ2-1, with TRBD2 identical over 7 bases. Germline trimming cut 6 bases from V and 4 bases from J; bases unmatched to any gene: 9. The germline V gene encodes CDR1 LNHDA and CDR2 SQIVND (reference sequence). The CDR3 totals 15 residues. The CDR3 loop reads CASRLSGTEYNEQFF. The CDR3 nucleotides read TGTGCCAGTAGATTAAGCGGGACTGAGTACAATGAGCAGTTCTTC. The full variable domain, with the rest looked up from reference TRBV19 and TRBJ2-1, is DGGITQSPKYLFRKEGQNVTLSCEQNLNHDAMYWYRQDPGQGLRLIYYSQIVNDFQKGDIAEGYSVSREKKESFPLTVTSAQKNPTAFYLCASRLSGTEYNEQFFGPGTRLTVL.

The chain carries TRBV7-2 and TRBJ2-1; 10 nucleotides agree with TRBD1. The CDR3 runs to 16 residues. The ends lost 3 bases at V and 8 bases at J; junction bases unmatched: 10. Germline loops: CDR1 SGHTA, CDR2 FQGNSA. CDR3: CASSFRSGTGVDEQFF. In DNA form, the CDR3 reads TGTGCCAGCAGCTTTCGGTCCGGGACAGGGGTAGATGAGCAGTTCTTC.

The V and J genes are TRBV7-3 and TRBJ2-3; 11 nucleotides align to TRBD1. This CDR3 spans 16 amino acids. Germline V lookup: CDR1 SGHTA, CDR2 FQGTGA. V lost 5 bases and J lost 2; bases outside the gene matches: 6. CDR3: CASSRDGQGATDTQYF. The CDR3 nucleotides are TGTGCCAGCAGCCGAGATGGACAGGGGGCCACAGATACGCAGTATTTT.

This chain joins TRBV5-4 and TRBJ2-4; D is unresolved. V was pared by 2 bases and J by 0 bases, with 12 bases between. CDR1 and CDR2 from the germline V gene are SGHNT and YYREEE (reference sequence). This CDR3 region has 16 residues. CDR3: CASSFSANPAKNIQYF. The CDR3, as DNA: TGTGCCAGCAGCTTTTCGGCGAATCCAGCCAAAAACATTCAGTACTTC.

The V gene is TRBV4-1, the J gene TRBJ2-2; D assignment may be TRBD1 or TRBD2 (5 bases each). With 0 bases removed from V and 5 bases from J, the gap between germline ends came to 13 bases. Germline V gene lookup returns CDR1 MGHRA and CDR2 YSYEKL. The CDR3 is made up of 16 amino acids. CDR3 nucleotide sequence: TGCGCCAGCAGCCAAGACTGGGGGATCGGGACCGGGGAGCTGTTTTTT. Translated: CASSQDWGIGTGELFF.

The chain couples TRBV20-1 to TRBJ2-2; 10 bases map to TRBD1. Germline CDR1 reads DFQATT; CDR2 reads SNEGSKA (reference sequence). This CDR3 has 16 residues. The ends lost 3 bases at V and 1 base at J; junction bases unmatched: 5. CDR3 in amino acids: CSASKRDRGNTGELFF. The CDR3 DNA reads as TGCAGTGCTAGTAAGAGGGACAGGGGGAACACCGGGGAGCTGTTTTTT.

For the CDR3, the DNA is TGTGCCAGCAGTTACGGGGGATGGGAGACCCAGTACTTC. Protein: CASSYGGWETQYF. The chain has TRBV6-6 and TRBJ2-5, with D perhaps TRBD1 or TRBD2 (5 bases each). V lost 2 bases to trimming and J lost 5 bases, with 9 bases between them. The CDR3 consists of 13 residues. Germline V lookup: CDR1 MNHNY, CDR2 SVGAGI (reference sequence).

The chain links TRBV7-2 to TRBJ2-1; perhaps TRBD2 as D (5 bases). Trimming left V 5 bases short and J 4 bases short, with 18 bases between. CDR1 is SGHTA, CDR2 FQGNSA, per germline. The CDR3 runs to 16 residues. The CDR3 here is CASSPAGADWYNEQFF. Written as DNA, the CDR3 is TGTGCCAGCAGCCCGGCGGGCGCGGACTGGTACAATGAGCAGTTCTTC. The entire variable domain, with the rest obtained from reference TRBV7-2 and TRBJ2-1, is as follows: GAGVSQSPSNKVTEKGKDVELRCDPISGHTALYWYRQSLGQGLEFLIYFQGNSAPDKSGLPSDRFSAERTGGSVSTLTIQRTQQEDSAVYLCASSPAGADWYNEQFFGPGTRLTVL.

This clone was observed a single time. The rearrangement uses TRBV9 and TRBJ1-3, with 7 bases lining up with TRBD1. The V gene's germline CDR1 is SGDLS and CDR2 YYNGEE. Unmatched junction bases numbered 13, after V lost 3 bases and J lost 4 bases. The CDR3 is made up of 17 amino acids. CDR3 nucleotide sequence: TGTGCCAGCAGCGCCAACAGGGGTAGGAATGACGGAAACACCATATATTTT. The encoded protein is CASSANRGRNDGNTIYF.

In its sample, this clone was seen a few times. The rearrangement joins TRBV6-5 to TRBJ1-6; D perhaps matches TRBD1 (5 bases). CDR3 length equals 16 residues. Germline-derived CDR1 and CDR2 are MNHEY and SVGAGI. The V and J ends lost 9 bases and 3 bases respectively, with 18 bases between them. This CDR3 is CASRYRIGDYNSPLHF. CDR3 in DNA: TGTGCCAGTAGGTACAGGATAGGGGACTATAATTCACCCCTCCACTTT.